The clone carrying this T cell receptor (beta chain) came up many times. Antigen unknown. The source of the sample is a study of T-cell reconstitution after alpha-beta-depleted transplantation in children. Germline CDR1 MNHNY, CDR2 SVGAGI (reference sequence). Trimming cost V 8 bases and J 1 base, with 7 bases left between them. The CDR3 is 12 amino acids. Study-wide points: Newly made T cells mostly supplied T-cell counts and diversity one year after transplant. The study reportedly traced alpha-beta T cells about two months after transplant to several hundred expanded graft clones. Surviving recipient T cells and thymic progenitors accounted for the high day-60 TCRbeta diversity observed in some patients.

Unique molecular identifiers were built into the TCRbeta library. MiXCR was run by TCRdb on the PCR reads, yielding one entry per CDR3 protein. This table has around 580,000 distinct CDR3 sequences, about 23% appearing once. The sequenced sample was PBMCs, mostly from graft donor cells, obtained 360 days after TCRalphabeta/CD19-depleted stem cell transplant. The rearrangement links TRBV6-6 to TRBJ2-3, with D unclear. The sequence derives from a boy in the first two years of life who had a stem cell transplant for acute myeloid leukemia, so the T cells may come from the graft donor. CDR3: CASGWGTDTQYF. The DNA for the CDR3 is TGTGCCAGCGGGTGGGGCACAGATACGCAGTATTTT.